Listed here is a single T cell receptor (beta chain). The same CDR3 is also encoded by other DNA sequences in this sample. The germline CDR1 and CDR2 sequences are SGHRS and YFSETQ. The junction had 14 bases not matched to a gene; V was cut back by 5 bases and J by 5 bases. The CDR3 length is 17 residues. The record originates from a study of OX40 agonist ivuxolimab in advanced cancers. Generated by immunoSEQ multiplex PCR, the TCRdb table keeps only in-frame clones and is missing some. There are approximately 87,000 clones in the sample; under 95% occur only once, and 0.7% to 1% lies in the top ten. The sequencing here drew on CD4+ or CD8+ T cells sorted from blood, taken in a trial of the OX40 agonist ivuxolimab. The receptor was derived from an adult with an advanced solid tumor such as melanoma, head and neck, liver or kidney cancer. The chain employs TRBV5-1 and TRBJ1-2, with 11 bases that match TRBD1. The CDR3 region is CASRSGTGGRSAYGYTF. The DNA for the CDR3 is TGCGCCAGCAGGTCCGGGACAGGGGGGCGGTCGGCGTATGGCTACACCTTC.